This T cell receptor beta chain was captured in a study of control samples from healthy donors and cancer patients. This CDR3 is built from 13 residues. Per germline, CDR1 SGHRS and CDR2 YFSETQ. The V gene lost 0 bases and the J gene lost 5 bases, with 9 bases spanning the gap. Profiling relied on immunoSEQ multiplex PCR, and the TCRdb table lists in-frame clones only, not all of them. The repertoire holds approximately 150,000 clones, with about 94% as singletons. The specimen sequenced was PBMCs. This TCR was sampled from a man between 60 and 70 years old with colorectal cancer. The genes are TRBV5-1 and TRBJ2-7; possibly TRBD1 or TRBD2 for D (6 bases each). The CDR3 nucleotides are TGCGCCAGCAGCTTGGAGAGGGGGGACGAGCAGTACTTC. It specifies CASSLERGDEQYF.